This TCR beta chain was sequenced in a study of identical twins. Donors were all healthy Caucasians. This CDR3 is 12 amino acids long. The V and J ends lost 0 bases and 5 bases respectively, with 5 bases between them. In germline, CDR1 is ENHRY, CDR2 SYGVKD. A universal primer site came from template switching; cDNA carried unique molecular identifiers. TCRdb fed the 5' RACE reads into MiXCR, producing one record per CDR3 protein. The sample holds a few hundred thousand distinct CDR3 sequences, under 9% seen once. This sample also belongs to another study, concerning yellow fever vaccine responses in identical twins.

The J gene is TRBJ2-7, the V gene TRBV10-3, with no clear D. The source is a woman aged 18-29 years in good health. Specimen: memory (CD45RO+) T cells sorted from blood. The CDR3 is CAISESKNEQYF. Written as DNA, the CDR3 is TGTGCCATCAGTGAGTCGAAGAACGAGCAGTACTTC.